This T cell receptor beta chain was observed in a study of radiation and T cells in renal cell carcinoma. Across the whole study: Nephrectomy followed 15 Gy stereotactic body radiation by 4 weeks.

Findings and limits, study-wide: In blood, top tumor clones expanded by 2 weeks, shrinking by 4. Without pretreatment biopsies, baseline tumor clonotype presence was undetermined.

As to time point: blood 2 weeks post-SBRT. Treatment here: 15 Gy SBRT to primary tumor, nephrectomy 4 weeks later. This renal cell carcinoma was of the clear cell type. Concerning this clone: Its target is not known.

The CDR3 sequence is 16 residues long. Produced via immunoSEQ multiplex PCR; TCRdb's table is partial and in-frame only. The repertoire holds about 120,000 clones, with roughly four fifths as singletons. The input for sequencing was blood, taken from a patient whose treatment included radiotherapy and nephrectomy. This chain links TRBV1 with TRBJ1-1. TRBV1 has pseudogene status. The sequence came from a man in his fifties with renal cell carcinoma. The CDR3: CTSSRGRGPMNTEAFF. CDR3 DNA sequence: TGCACCAGCAGCCGCGGGAGGGGGCCCATGAACACTGAAGCTTTCTTT.